The 11 T cell receptor beta chains reported below all come from one sample, sequenced in a study of blood T cells in healthy people across ages. Primers used in a second PCR of about 6 to 11 cycles were a sample-barcoded 5' primer and a J-beta primer mix. TCRdb called the 5' RACE reads again in MiXCR, with one record for every CDR3 protein. The sample includes about 1.4 million distinct CDR3 sequences, roughly 64% of them seen just once. The sample comprised blood. These TCRs come from a man between 18 and 35 years old in good health.

The CDR3 reads CASSPLGAPDFYEQYF. CDR3 DNA sequence: TGTGCCAGCAGCCCTTTGGGAGCGCCCGACTTCTACGAGCAGTACTTC. This chain links TRBV4-2 with TRBJ2-7, with D perhaps TRBD2 (5 bases). The germline V gene encodes CDR1 LGHNA and CDR2 YNFKEQ. With 4 bases removed from V and 3 bases from J, the gap between germline ends came to 19 bases. This CDR3 spans 16 amino acids.

This chain joins TRBV12-3 or TRBV12-4 and TRBJ1-1; tentative D call: TRBD1 (5 bases). This CDR3 has 12 amino acids. Trimming left V 1 base short and J 10 bases short, with 10 bases between. The CDR3 protein is CASSLEVGGAFF. DNA of the CDR3: TGTGCCAGCAGTTTAGAAGTGGGGGGAGCTTTCTTT.

Regarding this clonotype: The missing conserved phenylalanine or tryptophan at the end of this CDR3 makes a read error likely. This chain links TRBV5-1 with TRBJ2-3, with D perhaps matching TRBD1 or TRBD2 (5 bases each). V shed 4 bases and J shed 4 bases, with 19 bases lying between them. CDR1 and CDR2 (germline): SGHRS, YFSETQ. This CDR3 comprises 16 residues. The CDR3 protein is CASSLDGLRGADTQYI. CDR3 DNA sequence: TGCGCCAGCAGCCTCGATGGTCTCCGAGGGGCAGATACGCAGTATATT.

V gene TRBV25-1 combines with J gene TRBJ2-6, with D tentatively TRBD2 (7 bases). V gave up 3 bases and J gave up 2 bases, with 11 bases separating them. Germline loops: CDR1 MGHDK, CDR2 SYGVNS. This CDR3 has 16 residues. DNA for the CDR3: TGTGCCAGCAGTGATACAGGGAGGGCTGGGGCCAACGTCCTGACTTTC. Protein product: CASSDTGRAGANVLTF.

This rearrangement joins TRBV11-2 to TRBJ1-5; D possibly corresponds to TRBD1 (5 bases). CDR3 length: 15 amino acids. With 0 bases removed from V and 7 bases from J, the gap between germline ends came to 13 bases. CDR1 is SGHAT, CDR2 FQNNGV, per germline. CDR3 residues: CASSLDWAGNQPQHF. For the CDR3, the DNA is TGTGCCAGCAGCTTAGATTGGGCAGGGAACCAGCCCCAGCATTTT.

V gene TRBV5-1 combines with J gene TRBJ2-7, with TRBD1 as a possible D gene (5 bases). The CDR3 sequence is 13 residues long. Trimming took off 7 bases at V and 0 bases at J, with 11 bases between the two ends. Germline assignment: CDR1 SGHRS and CDR2 YFSETQ. The CDR3 sequence: CASGNRNSYEQYF. The DNA for the CDR3 is TGCGCCAGCGGTAACAGGAACTCCTACGAGCAGTACTTC.

The chain uses TRBV24-1 and TRBJ2-6; D possibly corresponds to TRBD1 (6 bases). Germline CDR1 KGHDR, CDR2 SFDVKD. CDR3 length: 17 residues. V was shortened by 2 bases and J by 1 base, with 11 bases between the two germline ends. The CDR3 DNA reads as TGTGCCACCAGTGATTCCATTACAGGGTCTGGGGCCAACGTCCTGACTTTC. This gives the protein CATSDSITGSGANVLTF.

The chain recombines TRBV24-1 with TRBJ2-1; 8 bases agree with TRBD1. CDR1 and CDR2 (germline): KGHDR, SFDVKD. V was clipped by 4 bases and J by 8 bases; unmatched bases: 15. CDR3 length equals 17 residues. CDR3 amino acids: CATSDSGTGPQLDEQFF. DNA of the CDR3: TGTGCCACCAGTGACTCTGGGACAGGCCCGCAACTGGATGAGCAGTTCTTC.

The chain is built from TRBV7-9 and TRBJ1-2; D gene uncertain. The germline V gene has CDR1 SEHNR and CDR2 FQNEAQ (reference sequence). V shed 7 bases and J shed 5 bases, with 17 bases lying between them. This CDR3 has 14 amino acids. CDR3: CASNKDGNTYGYTF. The CDR3, as DNA: TGTGCCAGCAACAAGGACGGGAATACTTATGGCTACACCTTC.

This chain joins TRBV27 and TRBJ2-6; D not certain. The CDR3 is 15 residues long. The germline V gene has CDR1 MNHEY and CDR2 SMNVEV (reference sequence). Between the trimmed V and J ends, which lost 5 bases and 0 bases, there was a span of 8 bases. This CDR3 reads CASSPDGSGANVLTF. The CDR3 region has the DNA TGTGCCAGCAGTCCGGACGGCTCTGGGGCCAACGTCCTGACTTTC.

This sequence joins TRBV10-3 and TRBJ2-1; TRBD1 matches 7 bases. V lost 10 bases and J lost 0; bases outside the gene matches: 12. This CDR3 comprises 16 residues. The V gene's germline CDR1 is ENHRY and CDR2 SYGVKD. CDR3 residues: CATSDREQPSYNEQFF. CDR3 sequence (DNA): TGTGCCACCTCCGACAGGGAACAGCCCTCCTACAATGAGCAGTTCTTC.